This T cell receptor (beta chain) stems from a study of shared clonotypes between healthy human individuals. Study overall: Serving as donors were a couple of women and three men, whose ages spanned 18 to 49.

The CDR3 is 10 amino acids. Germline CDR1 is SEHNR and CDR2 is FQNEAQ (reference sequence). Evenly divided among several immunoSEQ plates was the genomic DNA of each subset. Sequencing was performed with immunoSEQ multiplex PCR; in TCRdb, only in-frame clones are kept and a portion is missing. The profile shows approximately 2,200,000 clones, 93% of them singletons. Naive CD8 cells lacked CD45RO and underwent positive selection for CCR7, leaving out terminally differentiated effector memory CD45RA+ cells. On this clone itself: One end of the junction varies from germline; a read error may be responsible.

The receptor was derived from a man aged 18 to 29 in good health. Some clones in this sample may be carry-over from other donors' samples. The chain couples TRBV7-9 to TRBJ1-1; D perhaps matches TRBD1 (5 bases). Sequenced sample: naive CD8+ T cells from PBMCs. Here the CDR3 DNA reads TGTGCCAGCAGCTTCGGGGACCTCGAGTTT. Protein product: CASSFGDLEF.